These 30 T cell receptor beta chains came from one sample sequenced in a study of blood T cell repertoires in COVID-19. TCRdb keeps only in-frame clones here, not all; method: immunoSEQ multiplex PCR. The sample carries around 250,000 clones, 82% recorded once. The material sequenced was peripheral blood. These receptors all come from a woman aged 18-29 years with acute or convalescent COVID-19.

The rearrangement uses TRBV4-3 and TRBJ1-1; 8 bases are shared with TRBD1. This CDR3 has 15 residues. Germline values: CDR1 LGHNA, CDR2 YSLEER. After removal of 0 bases from V and 3 bases from J, the junction contained 3 bases not matched to a gene. This CDR3 is CASSQESGGYTEAFF. CDR3 sequence (DNA): TGCGCCAGCAGCCAAGAGTCAGGGGGCTACACTGAAGCTTTCTTT.

This chain joins TRBV4-3 and TRBJ1-6, with D tentatively TRBD1 (6 bases). The CDR3 totals 17 residues. Germline-derived CDR1 and CDR2 are LGHNA and YSLEER. V was pared by 1 base and J by 9 bases, with 19 bases between. CDR3 coding DNA: TGCGCCAGCAGCCAAGTCCGTACAGGGCGGTTTGGTTCACCCCTCCACTTT. Translated: CASSQVRTGRFGSPLHF.

This chain joins TRBV7-2 and TRBJ2-4; 7 nucleotides match TRBD2. Germline trimming cut 1 base from V and 6 bases from J; bases unmatched to any gene: 6. The CDR3 runs 15 residues. Germline CDR1 and CDR2: SGHTA and FQGNSA. The CDR3 region is CASSLVGGRRNIQYF. The CDR3 region has the DNA TGTGCCAGCAGCTTAGTGGGGGGGAGGAGAAACATTCAGTACTTC.

This clone was picked up many times. This rearrangement joins TRBV5-6 to TRBJ2-2; D ambiguous. With 5 bases removed from V and 3 bases from J, the gap between germline ends came to 11 bases. The CDR3 has 14 residues. From germline, CDR1 is SGHDT and CDR2 YYEEEE. The CDR3 DNA is TGTGCCAGCAGGCCCGGAGAATACACCGGGGAGCTGTTTTTT. This encodes CASRPGEYTGELFF.

The chain joins TRBV2 to TRBJ2-4; no clear D. V lost 11 bases and J lost 0, with 17 bases in between. The CDR3 loop spans 15 amino acids. Germline V CDR1 and CDR2: SNHLY, FYNNEI. The DNA for the CDR3 is TGTGCCGCCACCGGCGGTAAATTAGCCAAAAACATTCAGTACTTC. Its translation is CAATGGKLAKNIQYF.

The chain is built from TRBV30 and TRBJ1-2, with D tentatively TRBD1 (6 bases). CDR1 is GTSNPN, CDR2 SVGIG, per germline (reference sequence). V was shortened by 4 bases and J by 2 bases, with 11 bases between the two germline ends. CDR3 length equals 13 residues. CDR3 coding DNA: TGTGCCTGGAACAGGGTGGCCAACTATGGCTACACCTTC. It is translated as CAWNRVANYGYTF.

This clone was found once. The V and J genes are TRBV21-1 and TRBJ2-7; TRBD1, the table's D call, was not compared with the DNA. TRBV21-1 is a listed pseudogene. The CDR3 sequence is 14 residues long. For the CDR3, the DNA is TGTGCCAGCAGCAAACAGGGGAAAGACTACGAGCAGTACTTC. Protein sequence: CASSKQGKDYEQYF.

The chain carries TRBV9 and TRBJ2-1; D perhaps matches TRBD2 (6 bases). The V end lost 0 bases, the J end lost 6 bases, and 10 bases lay between the germline ends. The germline V gene encodes CDR1 SGDLS and CDR2 YYNGEE. CDR3 length equals 14 residues. CDR3 nucleotide sequence: TGTGCCAGCAGCGTAGGGGGGGTGACCAATGAGCAGTTCTTC. Its protein is CASSVGGVTNEQFF.

The chain uses TRBV20-1 and TRBJ2-7; 7 nucleotides align to TRBD2. Germline trimming cut 3 bases from V and 5 bases from J; bases unmatched to any gene: 10. The CDR3 spans 14 residues. Germline loops: CDR1 DFQATT, CDR2 SNEGSKA (reference sequence). CDR3: CSASRLAAINEQYF. The CDR3 DNA reads as TGCAGTGCTAGTCGGCTAGCGGCGATTAACGAGCAGTACTTC.

The chain uses TRBV7-9 and TRBJ2-7, with TRBD1 matching over 7 bases. Trimming at V came to 5 bases and at J to 7 bases, leaving 2 bases not matched to a gene. The V gene's germline CDR1 is SEHNR and CDR2 FQNEAQ (reference sequence). The CDR3 length is 11 residues. In nucleotides, the CDR3 is TGTGCCAGCAGCCGGGGACAGGAGCAGTACTTC. Protein product: CASSRGQEQYF.

The chain links TRBV30 to TRBJ2-3; TRBD1 agrees at 9 bases. J was trimmed by 3 bases and V by 4 bases; bases with no gene match: 8. Germline CDR1 GTSNPN, CDR2 SVGIG (reference sequence). This CDR3 contains 15 residues. In DNA form, the CDR3 reads TGTGCCTGGATCCCTTGGGACAGGGTGACAGATACGCAGTATTTT. Amino acid sequence: CAWIPWDRVTDTQYF.

The J gene is TRBJ1-3, the V gene TRBV11-2; the D gene is possibly TRBD1 (5 bases). Germline V lookup: CDR1 SGHAT, CDR2 FQNNGV. This CDR3 has 14 residues. Between the trimmed V and J ends, which lost 2 bases and 8 bases, there was a span of 13 bases. The DNA for the CDR3 is TGTGCCAGCAGCTTATTCAGGGTGGGCGACACCATATATTTT. Its protein product is CASSLFRVGDTIYF.

J is TRBJ1-5 and V is TRBV6-5, with D unclear. V was clipped by 2 bases and J by 4 bases, with 6 bases between them. The CDR3 contains 13 residues. Germline V gene data show CDR1 as MNHEY and CDR2 as SVGAGI. Written as DNA, the CDR3 is TGTGCCAGCAGTTACATAGAAAATCAGCCCCAGCATTTT. Protein sequence: CASSYIENQPQHF.

The chain recombines TRBV2 with TRBJ1-3; maybe TRBD1 (6 bases). The CDR3 has 15 amino acids. Trimming left V 3 bases short and J 2 bases short, with 11 bases between. CDR1 and CDR2 (germline): SNHLY, FYNNEI. The CDR3 region is CASSEGNRAGNTIYF. The DNA for the CDR3 is TGTGCCAGCAGTGAGGGAAACAGGGCTGGAAACACCATATATTTT.

This clone has more than one count but fewer than ten. J is TRBJ2-1 and V is TRBV25-1; TRBD2 matches 7 bases. The CDR3 is 15 amino acids. The germline V gene has CDR1 MGHDK and CDR2 SYGVNS. J was trimmed by 5 bases and V by 1 base; bases with no gene match: 5. The CDR3 nucleotides read TGTGCCAGCAGTGAATCCCTAGCGGCCGACAATGAGCAGTTCTTC. This encodes CASSESLAADNEQFF.

The V gene is TRBV7-6, the J gene TRBJ2-7, with a weak D call TRBD1 (5 bases). Trimming removed 5 bases at V and 0 bases at J, with 14 bases between. CDR1 and CDR2 (germline): SGHVS, FNYEAQ. This CDR3 contains 15 residues. The CDR3, as DNA: TGTGCCAGCAGCCACTACCAGGGTAACTCCTACGAGCAGTACTTC. This encodes CASSHYQGNSYEQYF.

The chain carries TRBV3-1 (or the pseudogene TRBV3-2) and TRBJ1-6; D unclear. There are 15 residues in the CDR3. Germline lookup yields CDR1 LGHDT and CDR2 YNNKEL (reference sequence). Trimming took 0 bases from V and 7 from J, leaving 10 bases between them. The CDR3 coding sequence is TGTGCCAGCAGCCAAGATCCGGGAGGCAATTCACCCCTCCACTTT. Its translation is CASSQDPGGNSPLHF.

This chain links TRBV9 with TRBJ2-3, with TRBD1 as a possible D gene (6 bases). CDR1 is SGDLS and CDR2 is YYNGEE in the germline V gene. With 4 bases removed from V and 6 bases from J, the gap between germline ends came to 18 bases. The CDR3 runs 15 residues. The CDR3 DNA reads TGTGCCAGCAGCCTAACCGGGACATTTTGGGATACGCAGTATTTT. Its protein is CASSLTGTFWDTQYF.

V is TRBV2 and J is TRBJ2-2; 10 bases map to TRBD1. The CDR3 extends over 16 amino acids. V was clipped by 4 bases and J by 0 bases; unmatched bases: 2. The germline gives CDR1 SNHLY, CDR2 FYNNEI. DNA for the CDR3: TGTGCCAGCAGTGGACAGGGGGCGACGAACACCGGGGAGCTGTTTTTT. Translating gives CASSGQGATNTGELFF.

V and J are TRBV6-4 and TRBJ1-2; no clear D gene. Trimming took off 6 bases at V and 2 bases at J, with 19 bases between the two ends. The CDR3 sequence is 16 residues long. CDR1 and CDR2 from the germline V gene are MRHNA and SNTAGT. CDR3 amino acids: CASSPTRQIWNYGYTF. The CDR3 DNA reads TGTGCCAGCAGCCCGACTCGGCAGATATGGAACTATGGCTACACCTTC.

This chain uses TRBV3-1 (or the pseudogene TRBV3-2) with TRBJ1-2; the match to TRBD1 covers 11 bases. Germline CDR1 reads LGHDT; CDR2 reads YNNKEL (reference sequence). This CDR3 comprises 15 residues. Germline trimming cut 2 bases from V and 4 bases from J; bases unmatched to any gene: 3. This CDR3 reads CASSQTGQGAYGYTF. CDR3 DNA sequence: TGTGCCAGCAGCCAAACCGGACAGGGGGCCTATGGCTACACCTTC.

This clone was picked up a small number of times. The chain links TRBV21-1 to TRBJ2-7; the table's D call of TRBD1 was not tested on the DNA. TRBV21-1 is tagged as a pseudogene. The CDR3 covers 16 residues. The CDR3 DNA reads TGTGCCAGCAGCAAATCTCTCGGCAGGGGATGGTACGAGCAGTACTTC. It specifies CASSKSLGRGWYEQYF.

V gene TRBV5-1 combines with J gene TRBJ2-5; D is perhaps TRBD2 (6 bases). The CDR3 runs to 14 residues. Germline V gene lookup returns CDR1 SGHRS and CDR2 YFSETQ. The V end lost 4 bases, the J end lost 0 bases, and 10 bases lay between the germline ends. The CDR3 nucleotides are TGCGCCAGCAGCCGGGGACTGTACCAAGAGACCCAGTACTTC. Encoded protein: CASSRGLYQETQYF.

V is TRBV6-5 and J is TRBJ1-6, with D perhaps matching TRBD1 (5 bases). CDR1 and CDR2 from the germline V gene are MNHEY and SVGAGI. This CDR3 region has 15 residues. V was clipped by 2 bases and J by 3 bases, with 8 bases between them. The CDR3 spells CASSYLQGYNSPLHF. The CDR3 DNA reads as TGTGCCAGCAGTTACCTCCAGGGCTATAATTCACCCCTCCACTTT.

J is TRBJ1-5 and V is TRBV18; maybe TRBD1 (5 bases). This CDR3 comprises 13 residues. V was clipped by 0 bases and J by 5 bases, with 5 bases between them. Looked up from germline, CDR1 is KGHSH and CDR2 is LQKENI. In DNA form, the CDR3 reads TGTGCCAGCTCACCACCAGGGGATCAGCCCCAGCATTTT. It is translated as CASSPPGDQPQHF.

This clone occurred a few times. J is TRBJ2-7 and V is TRBV9; 8 bases fit TRBD1. This CDR3 is 13 amino acids long. Trimming removed 6 bases from V and 5 bases from J; junction bases left unmatched: 7. Germline assignment: CDR1 SGDLS and CDR2 YYNGEE. CDR3 amino acids: CASNHQTGDEQYF. In DNA form, the CDR3 reads TGTGCCAGCAACCATCAGACAGGGGACGAGCAGTACTTC.

The rearrangement joins TRBV9 to TRBJ2-3; TRBD2 matches 8 bases. V shed 5 bases, J shed 5 bases, and the junction held 10 bases outside the gene matches. The CDR3 has 15 residues. Germline CDR1 and CDR2: SGDLS and YYNGEE. CDR3 amino acids: CASRGREGLGDTQYF. The CDR3 nucleotides are TGTGCCAGCAGGGGACGGGAGGGCCTGGGAGATACGCAGTATTTT.

The chain carries TRBV7-9 and TRBJ1-2, with D unclear. Trimming stripped 3 bases from V and 3 bases from J, with 11 bases between. The CDR3 consists of 14 residues. In germline, CDR1 is SEHNR, CDR2 FQNEAQ (reference sequence). CDR3 in amino acids: CASSFWETHYGYTF. The DNA for the CDR3 is TGTGCCAGCAGCTTCTGGGAGACCCACTATGGCTACACCTTC.

J is TRBJ1-6 and V is TRBV6-5; D is ambiguous. Germline-derived CDR1 and CDR2 are MNHEY and SVGAGI. The V gene lost 6 bases and the J gene lost 7 bases, with 16 bases spanning the gap. The CDR3 has 15 residues. The CDR3 here is CASRFGRLTNSPLHF. The CDR3 bases are TGTGCCAGCAGATTCGGGAGACTAACGAATTCACCCCTCCACTTT.

This clone was counted between two and nine times. J is TRBJ1-1 and V is TRBV3-1 (or the pseudogene TRBV3-2), with 10 bases fitting TRBD1. The germline gives CDR1 LGHDT, CDR2 YNNKEL (reference sequence). V dropped 2 bases and J dropped 5; count of bases not matched to a gene: 5. CDR3 size: 15 residues. This CDR3 reads CASSQRGTGETEAFF. CDR3 in DNA: TGTGCCAGCAGCCAACGAGGGACAGGGGAAACTGAAGCTTTCTTT.